Sequencing of this T cell receptor beta chain was carried out in a study of T cells in Graves' hyperthyroidism and ophthalmopathy. Study-wide results and limits: Most clonotypes that expanded in the thyroid above 0.001 also showed up in blood. A model using 13 V-J features told ophthalmopathy apart from stable hyperthyroidism.

Uncontrolled infection, other autoimmune disease, pregnancy and lactation each barred patients from inclusion. Diagnosis rested on symptoms, serum thyroxine and TRAb, thyroid ultrasound, and orbital computed tomography. On this clonotype itself: Its antigen is still unknown. At one of its ends the junction is not consistent with the germline gene, which may arise from a read error.

In germline, CDR1 is SSHAT, CDR2 FNYEAQ (reference sequence). The CDR3 runs 16 residues. From RNA transcripts, TCR beta CDR3 regions were amplified. HTBI primers were employed in a first-round RT-PCR of the TCR CDR3. In TCRdb, the multiplex PCR reads were re-called with MiXCR into one record per CDR3 protein. The sample includes fewer than 650,000 distinct CDR3 sequences, 35% to 50% of them seen just once. The material sequenced was peripheral blood or thyroid tissue (not recorded which). The receptor's source is an adult woman with Graves' disease, either hyperthyroidism or ophthalmopathy (not recorded which). The chain has TRBV7-7 and TRBJ2-2; unclear D gene. In DNA form, the CDR3 reads TGTGCCGGCAGCTTAAGTCCGGAGAGGAACGTCGGGGAGCTGTTTTTT. This translates into CAGSLSPERNVGELFF.